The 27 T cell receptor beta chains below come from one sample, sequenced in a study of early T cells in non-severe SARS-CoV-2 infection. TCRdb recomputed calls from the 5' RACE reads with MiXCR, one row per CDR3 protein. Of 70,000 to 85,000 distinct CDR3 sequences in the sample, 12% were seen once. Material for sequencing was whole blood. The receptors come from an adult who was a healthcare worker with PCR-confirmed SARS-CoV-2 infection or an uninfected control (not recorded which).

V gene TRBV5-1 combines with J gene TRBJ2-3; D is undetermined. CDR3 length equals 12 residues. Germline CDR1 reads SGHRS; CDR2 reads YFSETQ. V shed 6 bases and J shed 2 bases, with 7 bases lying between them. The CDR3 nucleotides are TGCGCCAGCAAACCAACCACAGATACGCAGTATTTT. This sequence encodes CASKPTTDTQYF.

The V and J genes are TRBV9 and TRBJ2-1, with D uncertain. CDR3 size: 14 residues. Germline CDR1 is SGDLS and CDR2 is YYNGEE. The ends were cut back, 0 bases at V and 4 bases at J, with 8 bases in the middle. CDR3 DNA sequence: TGTGCCAGCAGCGTAGACGGGTCGTACAATGAGCAGTTCTTC. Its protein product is CASSVDGSYNEQFF.

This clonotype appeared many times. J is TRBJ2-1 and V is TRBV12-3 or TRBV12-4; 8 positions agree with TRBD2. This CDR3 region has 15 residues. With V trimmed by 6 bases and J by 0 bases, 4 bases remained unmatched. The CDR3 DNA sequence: TGTGCCAGCAGCGGTGGGACTAGCTCCTACAATGAGCAGTTCTTC. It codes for CASSGGTSSYNEQFF.

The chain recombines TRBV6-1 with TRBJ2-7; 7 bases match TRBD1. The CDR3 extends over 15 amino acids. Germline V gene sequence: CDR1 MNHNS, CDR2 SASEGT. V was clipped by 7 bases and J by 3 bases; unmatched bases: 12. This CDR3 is CASNLRTGHLYEQYF. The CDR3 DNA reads TGTGCCAGCAATCTGCGGACAGGTCACCTCTACGAGCAGTACTTC.

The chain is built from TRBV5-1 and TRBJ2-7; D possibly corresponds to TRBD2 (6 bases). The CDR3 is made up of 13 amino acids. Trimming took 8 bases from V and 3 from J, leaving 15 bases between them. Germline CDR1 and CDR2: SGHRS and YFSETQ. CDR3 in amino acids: CARACGEDYEQYF. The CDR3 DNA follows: TGCGCCAGGGCGTGCGGGGAGGACTACGAGCAGTACTTC.

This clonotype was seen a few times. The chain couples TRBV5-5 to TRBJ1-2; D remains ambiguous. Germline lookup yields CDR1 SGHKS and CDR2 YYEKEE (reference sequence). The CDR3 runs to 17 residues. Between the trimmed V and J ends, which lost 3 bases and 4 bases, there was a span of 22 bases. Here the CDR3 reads CASSSLSRPTVGYGYTF. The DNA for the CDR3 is TGTGCCAGCAGCTCCCTTTCCAGACCGACTGTGGGCTATGGCTACACCTTC.

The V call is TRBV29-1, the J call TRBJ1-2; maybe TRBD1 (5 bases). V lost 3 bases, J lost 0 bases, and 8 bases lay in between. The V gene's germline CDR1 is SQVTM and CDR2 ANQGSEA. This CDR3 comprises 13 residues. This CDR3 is CSVDRAANYGYTF. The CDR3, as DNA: TGCAGCGTTGACAGGGCCGCTAACTATGGCTACACCTTC.

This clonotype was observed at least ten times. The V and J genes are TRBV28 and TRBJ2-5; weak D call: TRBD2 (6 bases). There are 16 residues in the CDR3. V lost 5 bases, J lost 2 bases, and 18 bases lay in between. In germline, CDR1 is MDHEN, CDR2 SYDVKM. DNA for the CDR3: TGTGCCAGCAGTATGTTGGGGACTTCGGGTCAAGAGACCCAGTACTTC. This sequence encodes CASSMLGTSGQETQYF.

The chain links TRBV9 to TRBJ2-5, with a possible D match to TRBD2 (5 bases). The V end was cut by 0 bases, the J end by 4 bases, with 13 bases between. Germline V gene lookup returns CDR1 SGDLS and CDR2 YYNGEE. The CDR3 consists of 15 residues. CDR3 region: CASSVGDTRGETQYF. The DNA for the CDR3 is TGTGCCAGCAGCGTAGGGGATACTAGAGGAGAGACCCAGTACTTC.

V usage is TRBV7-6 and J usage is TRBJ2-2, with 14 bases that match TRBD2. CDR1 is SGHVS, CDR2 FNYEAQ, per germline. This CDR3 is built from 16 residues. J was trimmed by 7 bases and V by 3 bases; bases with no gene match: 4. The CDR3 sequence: CASSLGTSGSRGELFF. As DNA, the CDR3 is TGTGCCAGCAGCTTGGGGACTAGCGGGAGTCGCGGGGAGCTGTTTTTT. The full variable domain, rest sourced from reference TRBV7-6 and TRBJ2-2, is GAGVSQSPRYKVTKRGQDVALRCDPISGHVSLYWYRQALGQGPEFLTYFNYEAQQDKSGLPNDRFSAERPEGSISTLTIQRTEQRDSAMYRCASSLGTSGSRGELFFGEGSRLTVL.

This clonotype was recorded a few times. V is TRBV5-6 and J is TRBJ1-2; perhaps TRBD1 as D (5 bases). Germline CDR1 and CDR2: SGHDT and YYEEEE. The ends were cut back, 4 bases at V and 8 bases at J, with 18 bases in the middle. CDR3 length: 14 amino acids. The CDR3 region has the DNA TGTGCCAGCAGCATATACCGGGACGCCTACGGCTACACCTTC. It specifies CASSIYRDAYGYTF.

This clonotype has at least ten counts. The chain's CDR3 is CASSSSQGHEQFF. The CDR3 DNA sequence: TGCGCCAGCAGCTCGTCCCAGGGCCATGAGCAGTTCTTC. This chain links TRBV5-1 with TRBJ2-1, with D maybe TRBD1 (5 bases). The CDR3 contains 13 residues. Germline lookup yields CDR1 SGHRS and CDR2 YFSETQ. V lost 3 bases to trimming and J lost 8 bases, with 12 bases between them.

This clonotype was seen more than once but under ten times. This CDR3 is CRAGVRADTQYF. The CDR3 nucleotides are TGCAGGGCAGGGGTCAGGGCAGATACGCAGTATTTT. The chain has TRBV20-1 and TRBJ2-3, with D tentatively TRBD1 (6 bases). This CDR3 region has 12 residues. Germline lookup yields CDR1 DFQATT and CDR2 SNEGSKA (reference sequence).

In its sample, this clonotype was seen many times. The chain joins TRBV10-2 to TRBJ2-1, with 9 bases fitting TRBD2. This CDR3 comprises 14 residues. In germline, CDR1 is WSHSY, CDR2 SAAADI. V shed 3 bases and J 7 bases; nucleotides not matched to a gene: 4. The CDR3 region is CASSEAGGLNEQFF. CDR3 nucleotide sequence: TGCGCCAGCAGTGAAGCGGGAGGCCTGAATGAGCAGTTCTTC.

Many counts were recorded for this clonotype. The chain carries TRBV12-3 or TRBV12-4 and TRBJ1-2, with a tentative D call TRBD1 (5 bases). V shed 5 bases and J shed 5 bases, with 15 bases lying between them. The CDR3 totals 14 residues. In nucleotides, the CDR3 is TGTGCCAGCAGTCTCGGGACCGCTTTGTATGGCTACACCTTC. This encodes CASSLGTALYGYTF.

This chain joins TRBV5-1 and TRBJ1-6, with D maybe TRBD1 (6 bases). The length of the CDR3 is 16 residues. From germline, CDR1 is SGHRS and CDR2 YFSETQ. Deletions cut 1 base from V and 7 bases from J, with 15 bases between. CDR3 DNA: TGCGCCAGCAGCTTGTTCCGACAGGAGATAAATTCACCCCTCCACTTT. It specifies CASSLFRQEINSPLHF.

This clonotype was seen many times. CDR3 sequence (DNA): TGTGCCAGCTCACAGACTGAGATCCAGCCCCAGCATTTT. It codes for CASSQTEIQPQHF. V is TRBV18 and J is TRBJ1-5; D remains ambiguous. Germline V gene lookup returns CDR1 KGHSH and CDR2 LQKENI. V was clipped by 4 bases and J by 7 bases, with 11 bases between them. This CDR3 contains 13 residues.

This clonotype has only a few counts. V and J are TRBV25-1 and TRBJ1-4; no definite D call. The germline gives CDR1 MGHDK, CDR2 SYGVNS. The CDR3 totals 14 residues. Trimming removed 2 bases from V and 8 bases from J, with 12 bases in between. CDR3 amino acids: CASSERQLGEKLFF. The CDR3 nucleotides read TGTGCCAGCAGTGAAAGGCAGTTGGGGGAAAAACTGTTTTTT. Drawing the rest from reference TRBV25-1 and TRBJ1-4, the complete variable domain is EADIYQTPRYLVIGTGKKITLECSQTMGHDKMYWYQQDPGMELHLIHYSYGVNSTEKGDLSSESTVSRIRTEHFPLTLESARPSHTSQYLCASSERQLGEKLFFGSGTQLSVL.

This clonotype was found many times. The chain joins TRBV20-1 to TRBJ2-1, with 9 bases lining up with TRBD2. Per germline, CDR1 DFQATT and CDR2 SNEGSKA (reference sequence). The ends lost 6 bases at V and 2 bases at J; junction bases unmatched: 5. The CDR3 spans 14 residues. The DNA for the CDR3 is TGCAGTGCCCTGGGCGGGAGGGCCTACAATGAGCAGTTCTTC. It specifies CSALGGRAYNEQFF.

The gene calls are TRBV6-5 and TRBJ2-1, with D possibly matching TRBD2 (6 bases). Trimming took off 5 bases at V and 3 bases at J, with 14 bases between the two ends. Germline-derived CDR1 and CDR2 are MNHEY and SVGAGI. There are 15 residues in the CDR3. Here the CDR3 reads CASSKTSPSYNEQFF. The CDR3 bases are TGTGCCAGCAGTAAAACTAGCCCCAGCTACAATGAGCAGTTCTTC.

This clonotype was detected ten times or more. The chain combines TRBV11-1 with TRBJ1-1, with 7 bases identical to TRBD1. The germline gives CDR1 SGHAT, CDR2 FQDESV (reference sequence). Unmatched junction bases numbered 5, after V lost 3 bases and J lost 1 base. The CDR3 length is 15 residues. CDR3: CASSFYRTGNTEAFF. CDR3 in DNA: TGTGCCAGCAGCTTTTATAGGACAGGGAACACTGAAGCTTTCTTT.

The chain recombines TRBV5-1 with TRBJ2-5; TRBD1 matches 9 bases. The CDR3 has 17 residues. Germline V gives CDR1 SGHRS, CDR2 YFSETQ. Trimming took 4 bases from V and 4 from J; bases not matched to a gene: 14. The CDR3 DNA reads TGCGCCAGCAGCCAAACACAGGGGGCGCGTCAGGGAGAGACCCAGTACTTC. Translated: CASSQTQGARQGETQYF.

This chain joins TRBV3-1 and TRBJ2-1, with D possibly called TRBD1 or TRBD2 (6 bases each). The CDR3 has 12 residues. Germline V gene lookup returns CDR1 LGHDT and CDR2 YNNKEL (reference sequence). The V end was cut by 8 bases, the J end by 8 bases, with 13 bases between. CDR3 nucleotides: TGTGCCAGCGGGGGGCCCTATGATGAGCAGTTCTTC. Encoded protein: CASGGPYDEQFF.

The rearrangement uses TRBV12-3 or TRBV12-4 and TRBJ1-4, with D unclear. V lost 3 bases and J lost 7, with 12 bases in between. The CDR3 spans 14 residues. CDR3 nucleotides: TGTGCCAGCAGTTTGGACCCTAGCTTTGAAAAACTGTTTTTT. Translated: CASSLDPSFEKLFF.

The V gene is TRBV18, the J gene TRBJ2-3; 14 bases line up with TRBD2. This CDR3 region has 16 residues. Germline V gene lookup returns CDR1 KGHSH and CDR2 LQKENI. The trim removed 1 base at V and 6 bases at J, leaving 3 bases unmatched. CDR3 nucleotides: TGTGCCAGCTCACCACAACGACTAGCGGGAGGGGATACGCAGTATTTT. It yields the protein CASSPQRLAGGDTQYF.

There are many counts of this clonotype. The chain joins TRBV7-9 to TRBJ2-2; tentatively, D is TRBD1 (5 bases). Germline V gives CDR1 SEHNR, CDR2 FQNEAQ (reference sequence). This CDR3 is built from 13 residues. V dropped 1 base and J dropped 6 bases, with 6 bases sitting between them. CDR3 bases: TGTGCCAGCAGCTTAGAAGGGGCCGGGGAGCTGTTTTTT. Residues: CASSLEGAGELFF.

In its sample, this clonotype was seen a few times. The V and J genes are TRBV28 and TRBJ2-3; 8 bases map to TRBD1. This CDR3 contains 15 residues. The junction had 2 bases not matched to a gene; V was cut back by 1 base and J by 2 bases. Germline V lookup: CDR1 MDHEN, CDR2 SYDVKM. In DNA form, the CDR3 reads TGTGCCAGCAGTTTATCAGGGGGCCCCACAGATACGCAGTATTTT. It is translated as CASSLSGGPTDTQYF.